A selection of T cell receptor beta chains follows, all from one sample in a study of response to subunit inactivated influenza vaccine. TCRdb called the RT-PCR reads again in MiXCR, with one record for every CDR3 protein. The sample includes hundreds of thousands of distinct CDR3 sequences, over 10% of them seen just once. The material sequenced was PBMCs from blood, taken 40 to 50 days after vaccination. These receptors all stem from a man in his fifties who received an inactivated influenza vaccine. The CDR3 runs from the conserved cysteine through the conserved F or W. A D gene is named only where the DNA matches it firmly. A clone size is listed for some rows: how often the clone was seen (once, few, many), or a class if it is expanded.

V	D	size	length	J	DNA	CDR3
TRBV7-8	-	few	12	TRBJ2-7	TGTGCCAGCAGCCCCCGAGCGCGGGAGCAGTACTTC	CASSPRAREQYF
TRBV5-1	-	few	12	TRBJ2-5	TGCGCCAGCACCGGGGACCAAGAGACCCAGTACTTC	CASTGDQETQYF
TRBV2	TRBD2	-	15	TRBJ2-1	TGTGCCAGTGGTAAGAGTACAGGGACTAGCAATGAGCAGTTCTTC	CASGKSTGTSNEQFF
TRBV5-1	-	few	13	TRBJ2-1	TGCGCCAGCAGTCGTCTAGCATACAATGAGCAGTTCTTC	CASSRLAYNEQFF
TRBV3-1	-	-	13	TRBJ1-1	TGTGCCAGCAGCCAATCGGGGGTTGCTGAAGCTTTCTTT	CASSQSGVAEAFF
TRBV5-4	-	few	15	TRBJ2-4	TGTGCCAGCAGCCCAGATTATGTAGCCAAAAACATTCAGTACTTC	CASSPDYVAKNIQYF
TRBV19	-	few	14	TRBJ2-7	TGTGCCAGTAGTATAGATTCTTCCGAATACGAGCAGTACTTC	CASSIDSSEYEQYF
TRBV5-6	-	-	16	TRBJ2-7	TGTGCCAGCAGCGATTACAGGTATTCAAGCTCCTACGAGCAGTACTTC	CASSDYRYSSSYEQYF
TRBV5-1	TRBD2	-	17	TRBJ2-5	TGCGCCAGCAGCCCCCTGAGCGGGAGCAGCGCAAGGGAGACCCAGTACTTC	CASSPLSGSSARETQYF
TRBV7-2	TRBD2	few	16	TRBJ2-7	TGTGCCAGCAGCTTAGAGGGAGGGCGGCAGGGAATTGAGCAGTACTTC	CASSLEGGRQGIEQYF
TRBV5-1	TRBD1	-	15	TRBJ2-1	TGCGCCAGCAGCCTCGCGAAGTTAGGGGGCGATGAGCAGTTCTTC	CASSLAKLGGDEQFF
TRBV12-3/TRBV12-4	TRBD2	many	14	TRBJ2-1	TGTGCCAGCAGAATAGCGGGGGGGTTTTTTGAGCAGTTCTTC	CASRIAGGFFEQFF
TRBV6-5	TRBD2	-	17	TRBJ2-1	TGTGCCAGCAGTTACACCTCCCGGACTAGGAACTACAATGAGCAGTTCTTC	CASSYTSRTRNYNEQFF
TRBV29-1	TRBD2	many	14	TRBJ2-2	TGCAGAGTTGATCCGACTAGCGGAGCCGGGGAGCTGTTTTTT	CRVDPTSGAGELFF
TRBV7-2	-	-	13	TRBJ1-2	TGTGCCAGCAGCTTCATTGGAGGGGATGGCTACACCTTC	CASSFIGGDGYTF
TRBV6-2/TRBV6-3	-	-	13	TRBJ2-3	TGTGCCAGCAGTTACCCGTGGGTGGATACGCAGTATTTT	CASSYPWVDTQYF
TRBV7-9	-	-	12	TRBJ1-6	TGTGCCAGCAGCTTAAACGGCTCACCCCTCCACTTT	CASSLNGSPLHF
TRBV6-1	-	few	18	TRBJ2-5	TGTGCCAGCAGTGAATCCGGGGACTTCTCTGCTCCACAAGAGACCCAGTACTTC	CASSESGDFSAPQETQYF
TRBV3-1	TRBD1	-	15	TRBJ1-1	TGTGCCAGCAGCCTAAGCCATACAGGGGGGCCTGAAGCTTTCTTT	CASSLSHTGGPEAFF
TRBV2	-	many	15	TRBJ2-1	TGTGCCAGCCGGAAGAGGGATAGCTCCTACAATGAGCAGTTCTTC	CASRKRDSSYNEQFF
TRBV11-2	-	-	15	TRBJ1-4	TGTGCCAGCAGCCCCGTGGGTCCTTCTAATGAAAAACTGTTTTTT	CASSPVGPSNEKLFF
TRBV9	TRBD1	-	15	TRBJ2-5	TGTGCCAGCAGCGCTAACAGGGGGCCCTCAGAGACCCAGTACTTC	CASSANRGPSETQYF
TRBV7-2	TRBD1	few	14	TRBJ2-1	TGTGCCAGCAGCTTAGATACAGACAGGGGTGAGCAGTTCTTC	CASSLDTDRGEQFF
TRBV10-3	-	many	16	TRBJ2-2	TGTGCCATCAGTGAGAGGGACGGACAGAACACCGGGGAGCTGTTTTTT	CAISERDGQNTGELFF
TRBV5-5	-	many	13	TRBJ2-5	TGTGCCAGCAGCTTGGGCCCCTCAGAGACCCAGTACTTC	CASSLGPSETQYF
TRBV20-1	-	few	13	TRBJ1-1	TGCAGTGCTAGAGACGGGAGGAACACTGAAGCTTTCTTT	CSARDGRNTEAFF
TRBV29-1	-	-	14	TRBJ2-3	TGCAGCGTTGACGCCAGGGTGAGCACAGATACGCAGTATTTT	CSVDARVSTDTQYF
TRBV5-1	-	few	14	TRBJ2-1	TGCGCCAGCAGCCTTGGATATCGGCGGGGTGAGCAGTTCTTC	CASSLGYRRGEQFF
TRBV20-1	-	-	14	TRBJ2-1	TGCAGTGCTAGAGAGCCCTACTCCTACAATGAGCAGTTCTTC	CSAREPYSYNEQFF
TRBV2	TRBD2	few	15	TRBJ2-7	TGTGCCAGCAGTGTAGCGGGAGGGAGCTCCTACGAGCAGTACTTC	CASSVAGGSSYEQYF
TRBV5-4	-	-	14	TRBJ2-7	TGTGCCATCAGCTTTCTCGGGGAAACCTACGAGCAGTACTTC	CAISFLGETYEQYF
TRBV5-1	-	many	13	TRBJ2-3	TGCGCCAGCAGCACCGGACGGAGAGATACGCAGTATTTT	CASSTGRRDTQYF
TRBV5-1	TRBD2	-	16	TRBJ2-3	TGCGCCAGCAGCTTGGAGCCTAGCGGGGGTGTAGATACGCAGTATTTT	CASSLEPSGGVDTQYF
TRBV12-3/TRBV12-4	-	many	14	TRBJ2-3	TGTGCCAGCAGTGATAGACAGGTCACAGATACGCAGTATTTT	CASSDRQVTDTQYF
TRBV12-3/TRBV12-4	-	-	14	TRBJ2-1	TGTGCCAGCAGCGCGCAGGGATTCGGGAATGAGCAGTTCTTC	CASSAQGFGNEQFF
TRBV7-9	TRBD2	few	16	TRBJ2-5	TGTGCCAGCAGCTTAACTAGCGGGACAGGCAGTGAGACCCAGTACTTC	CASSLTSGTGSETQYF
TRBV2	TRBD2	-	19	TRBJ2-1	TGTGCCAGCAGTCCCCGACTAGCGGGGGATAGACGCTCCTACAATGAGCAGTTCTTC	CASSPRLAGDRRSYNEQFF